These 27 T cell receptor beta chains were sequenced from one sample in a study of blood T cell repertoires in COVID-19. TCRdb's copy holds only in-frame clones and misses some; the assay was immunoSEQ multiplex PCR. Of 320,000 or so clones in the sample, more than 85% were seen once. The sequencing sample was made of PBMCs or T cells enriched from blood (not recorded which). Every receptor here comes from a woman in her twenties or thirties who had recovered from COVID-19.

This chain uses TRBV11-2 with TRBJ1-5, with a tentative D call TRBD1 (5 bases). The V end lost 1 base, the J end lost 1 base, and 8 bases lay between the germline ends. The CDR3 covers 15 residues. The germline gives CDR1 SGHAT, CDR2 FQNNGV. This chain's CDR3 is CASSLGQKSNQPQHF. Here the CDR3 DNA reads TGTGCCAGCAGCTTAGGACAGAAGAGCAATCAGCCCCAGCATTTT.

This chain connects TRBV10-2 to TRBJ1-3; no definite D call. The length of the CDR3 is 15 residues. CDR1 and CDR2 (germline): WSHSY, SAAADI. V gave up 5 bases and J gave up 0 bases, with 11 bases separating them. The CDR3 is CASSSTTTSGNTIYF. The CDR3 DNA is TGCGCCAGCAGTAGTACTACAACCTCTGGAAACACCATATATTTT.

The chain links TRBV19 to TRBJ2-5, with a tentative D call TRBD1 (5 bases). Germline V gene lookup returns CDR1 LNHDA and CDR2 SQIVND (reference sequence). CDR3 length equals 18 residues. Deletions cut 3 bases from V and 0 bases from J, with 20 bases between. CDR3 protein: CASSIATALNLDQETQYF. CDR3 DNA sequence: TGTGCCAGTAGTATCGCGACAGCTCTGAATCTGGACCAAGAGACCCAGTACTTC.

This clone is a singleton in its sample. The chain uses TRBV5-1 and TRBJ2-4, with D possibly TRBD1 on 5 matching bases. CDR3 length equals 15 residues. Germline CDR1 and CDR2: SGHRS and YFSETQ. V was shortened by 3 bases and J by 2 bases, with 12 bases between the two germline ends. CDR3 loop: CASSSSSGSKNIQYF. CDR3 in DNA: TGCGCCAGCAGCTCGAGTTCAGGGTCCAAAAACATTCAGTACTTC.

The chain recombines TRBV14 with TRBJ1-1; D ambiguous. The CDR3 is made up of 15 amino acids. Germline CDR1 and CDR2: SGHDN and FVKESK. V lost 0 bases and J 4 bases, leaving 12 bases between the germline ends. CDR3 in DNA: TGTGCCAGCAGCCAAGAGGTGCGGGTTGGCACTGAAGCTTTCTTT. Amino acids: CASSQEVRVGTEAFF.

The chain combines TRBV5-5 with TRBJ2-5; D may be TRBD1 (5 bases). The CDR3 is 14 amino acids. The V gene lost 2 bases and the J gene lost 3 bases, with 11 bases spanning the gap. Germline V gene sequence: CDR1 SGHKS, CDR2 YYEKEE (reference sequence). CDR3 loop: CASSFIQGKETQYF. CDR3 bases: TGTGCCAGCAGCTTCATTCAGGGTAAAGAGACCCAGTACTTC.

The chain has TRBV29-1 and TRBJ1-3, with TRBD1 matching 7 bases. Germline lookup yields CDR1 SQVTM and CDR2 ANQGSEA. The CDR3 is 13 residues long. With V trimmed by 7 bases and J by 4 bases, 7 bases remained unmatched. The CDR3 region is CSGVMDRGNTIYF. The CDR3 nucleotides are TGCAGCGGCGTCATGGACAGGGGAAACACCATATATTTT.

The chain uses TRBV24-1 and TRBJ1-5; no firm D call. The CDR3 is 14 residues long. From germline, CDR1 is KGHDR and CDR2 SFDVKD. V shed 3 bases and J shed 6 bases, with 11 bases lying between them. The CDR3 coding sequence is TGTGCCACCAGTGATCCGGGAAACTTTCAGCCCCAGCATTTT. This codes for CATSDPGNFQPQHF.

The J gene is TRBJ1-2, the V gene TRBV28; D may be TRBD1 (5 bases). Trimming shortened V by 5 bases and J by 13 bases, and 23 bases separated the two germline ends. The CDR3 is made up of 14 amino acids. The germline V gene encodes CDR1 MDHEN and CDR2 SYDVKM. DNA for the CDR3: TGTGCCAGCAGTCCTTCGGGCAGGGATGAGAGAGGCACCTTC. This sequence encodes CASSPSGRDERGTF.

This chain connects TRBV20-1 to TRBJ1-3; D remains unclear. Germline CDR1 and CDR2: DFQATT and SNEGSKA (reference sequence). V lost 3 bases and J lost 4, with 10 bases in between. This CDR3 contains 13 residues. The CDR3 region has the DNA TGCAGTGCTAGTCGGACTGCGGGAAACACCATATATTTT. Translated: CSASRTAGNTIYF.

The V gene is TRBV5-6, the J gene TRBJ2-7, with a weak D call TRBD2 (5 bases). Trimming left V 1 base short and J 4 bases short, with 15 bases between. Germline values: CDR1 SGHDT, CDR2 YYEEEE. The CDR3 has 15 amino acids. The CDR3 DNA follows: TGTGCCAGCAGCTTGTCCCCGGGGATGGTTTACGAGCAGTACTTC. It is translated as CASSLSPGMVYEQYF.

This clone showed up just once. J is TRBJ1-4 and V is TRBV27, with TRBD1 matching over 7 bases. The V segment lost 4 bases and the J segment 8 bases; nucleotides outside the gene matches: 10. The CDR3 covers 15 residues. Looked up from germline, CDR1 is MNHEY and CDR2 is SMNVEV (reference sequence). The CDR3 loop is CASSSYDRVGEKLFF. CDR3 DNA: TGTGCCAGCAGTTCCTACGACAGGGTCGGCGAAAAACTGTTTTTT.

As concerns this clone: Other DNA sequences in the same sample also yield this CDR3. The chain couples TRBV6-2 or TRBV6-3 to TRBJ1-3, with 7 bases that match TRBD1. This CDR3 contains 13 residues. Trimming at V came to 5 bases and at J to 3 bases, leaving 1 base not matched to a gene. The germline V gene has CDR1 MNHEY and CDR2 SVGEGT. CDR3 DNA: TGTGCCAGCAGTGGACAGGTTGGAAACACCATATATTTT. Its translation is CASSGQVGNTIYF.

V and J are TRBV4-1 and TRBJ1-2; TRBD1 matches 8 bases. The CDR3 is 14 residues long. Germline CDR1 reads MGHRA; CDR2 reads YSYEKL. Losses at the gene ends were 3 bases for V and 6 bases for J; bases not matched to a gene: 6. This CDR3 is CASSQTGVLNGYTF. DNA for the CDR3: TGCGCCAGCAGCCAGACAGGGGTTCTGAATGGCTACACCTTC.

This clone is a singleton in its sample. The CDR3 sequence: CASSAGGDLWGYTF. For the CDR3, the DNA is TGTGCCAGCAGTGCGGGAGGGGACCTCTGGGGCTACACCTTC. The chain is built from TRBV2 and TRBJ1-2; possibly TRBD1 for D (5 bases). Germline V gives CDR1 SNHLY, CDR2 FYNNEI. V lost 4 bases and J 8 bases, leaving 17 bases between the germline ends. The CDR3 sequence is 14 residues long.

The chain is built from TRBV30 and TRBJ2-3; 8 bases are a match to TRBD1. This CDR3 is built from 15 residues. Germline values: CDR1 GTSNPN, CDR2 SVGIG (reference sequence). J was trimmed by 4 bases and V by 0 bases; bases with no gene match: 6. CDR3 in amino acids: CAWSVPGGGSDTQYF. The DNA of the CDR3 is TGTGCCTGGAGTGTACCAGGGGGCGGATCAGATACGCAGTATTTT.

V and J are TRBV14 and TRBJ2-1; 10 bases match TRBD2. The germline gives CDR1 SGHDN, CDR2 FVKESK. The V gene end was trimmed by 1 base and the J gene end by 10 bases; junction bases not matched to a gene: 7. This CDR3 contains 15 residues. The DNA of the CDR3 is TGTGCCAGCAGCCAAGGGCTAGCGGGGGATCCGGAGCAGTTCTTC. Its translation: CASSQGLAGDPEQFF.

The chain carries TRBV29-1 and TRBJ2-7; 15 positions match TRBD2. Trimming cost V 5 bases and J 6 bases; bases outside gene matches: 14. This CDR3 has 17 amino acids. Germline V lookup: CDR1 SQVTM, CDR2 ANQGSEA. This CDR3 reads CSVKGIRTSGGAGEQYF. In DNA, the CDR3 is TGCAGCGTTAAGGGTATTCGGACTAGCGGGGGGGCGGGCGAGCAGTACTTC.

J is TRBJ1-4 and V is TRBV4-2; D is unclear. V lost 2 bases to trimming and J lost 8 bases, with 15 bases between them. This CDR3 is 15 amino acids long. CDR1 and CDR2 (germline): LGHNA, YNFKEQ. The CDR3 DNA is TGTGCCAGCAGCCAAACTTCGGCTGGGAGGGAAAAACTGTTTTTT. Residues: CASSQTSAGREKLFF.

In DNA, the CDR3 is TGTGCCTGGGCTTTTGGGGGGGCCGGGGAGCAGTTCTTC. Protein sequence: CAWAFGGAGEQFF. V usage is TRBV30 and J usage is TRBJ2-1; perhaps TRBD2 as D (7 bases). Germline CDR1 and CDR2: GTSNPN and SVGIG (reference sequence). CDR3 size: 13 residues. The V and J ends lost 5 bases and 10 bases respectively, with 18 bases between them.

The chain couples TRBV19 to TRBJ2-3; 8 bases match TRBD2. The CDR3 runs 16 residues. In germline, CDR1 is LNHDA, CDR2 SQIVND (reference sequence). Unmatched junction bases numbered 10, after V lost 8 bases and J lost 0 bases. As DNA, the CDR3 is TGTGCCAGTGAGCCCCAGCGGGAGCACAGCACAGATACGCAGTATTTT. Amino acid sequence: CASEPQREHSTDTQYF.

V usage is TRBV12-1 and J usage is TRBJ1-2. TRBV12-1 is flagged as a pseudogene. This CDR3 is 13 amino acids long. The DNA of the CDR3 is TGTGCCAGCAGCTTTGTAGCGGGATGTGGCTACACCTTC. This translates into CASSFVAGCGYTF.

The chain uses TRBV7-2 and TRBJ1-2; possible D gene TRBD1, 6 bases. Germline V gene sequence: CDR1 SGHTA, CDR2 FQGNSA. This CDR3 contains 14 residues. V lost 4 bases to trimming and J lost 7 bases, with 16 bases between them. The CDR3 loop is CASSSDEGVFGYTF. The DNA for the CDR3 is TGTGCCAGCAGCTCCGACGAGGGGGTCTTTGGCTACACCTTC.

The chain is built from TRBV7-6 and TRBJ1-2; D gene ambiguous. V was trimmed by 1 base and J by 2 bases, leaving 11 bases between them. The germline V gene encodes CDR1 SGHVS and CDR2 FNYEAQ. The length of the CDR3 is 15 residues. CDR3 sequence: CASSLGPGRNYGYTF. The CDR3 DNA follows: TGTGCCAGCAGCTTAGGGCCAGGTCGCAACTATGGCTACACCTTC.

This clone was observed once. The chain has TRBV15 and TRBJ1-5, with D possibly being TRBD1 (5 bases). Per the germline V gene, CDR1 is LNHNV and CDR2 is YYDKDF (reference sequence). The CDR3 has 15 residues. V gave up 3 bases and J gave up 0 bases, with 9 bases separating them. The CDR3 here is CATSRDMSSNQPQHF. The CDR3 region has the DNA TGTGCCACCAGCAGGGACATGAGTAGCAATCAGCCCCAGCATTTT.

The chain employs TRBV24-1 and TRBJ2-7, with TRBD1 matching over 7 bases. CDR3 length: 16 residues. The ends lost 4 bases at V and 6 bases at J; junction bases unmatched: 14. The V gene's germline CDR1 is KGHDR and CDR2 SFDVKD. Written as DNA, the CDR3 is TGTGCCACCAGTGACGAAACGACAGGGACCGGAGGCGAGCAGTACTTC. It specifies CATSDETTGTGGEQYF.

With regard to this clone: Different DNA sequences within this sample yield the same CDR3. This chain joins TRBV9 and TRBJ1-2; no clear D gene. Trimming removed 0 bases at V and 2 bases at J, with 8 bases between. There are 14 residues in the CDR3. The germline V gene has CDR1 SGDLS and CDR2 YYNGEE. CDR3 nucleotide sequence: TGTGCCAGCAGCGTAGGTGGCGGAAACTATGGCTACACCTTC. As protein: CASSVGGGNYGYTF.